A single sample is the source of the 22 T cell receptor beta chains below, sequenced in a study of control samples from healthy donors and cancer patients. The table came from immunoSEQ multiplex PCR; TCRdb's copy has only in-frame clones and leaves some out. The sample includes 57,000 or so clones, almost 90% of them seen just once. The sequenced material came from PBMCs. Receptors were obtained from a man between 60 and 70 years old with colorectal cancer.

With respect to this clone: The junction does not match germline at one end; this may be a read error. The chain joins TRBV20-1 to TRBJ1-2; D unclear. The CDR3 is made up of 11 amino acids. Germline V gene data show CDR1 as DFQATT and CDR2 as SNEGSKA (reference sequence). This chain's CDR3 is CSASTNYGYTF. CDR3 bases: TGCAGCGCTAGTACCAACTATGGCTACACCTTC.

The chain combines TRBV19 with TRBJ2-5, with 8 bases fitting TRBD2. This CDR3 is 15 amino acids long. Per germline, CDR1 LNHDA and CDR2 SQIVND (reference sequence). With 5 bases clipped from V and 5 bases from J, the junction kept 10 bases outside the gene matches. CDR3 in DNA: TGTGCCAGTAGTGGTTTTAGCGGGGAAGGTGAGACCCAGTACTTC. It yields the protein CASSGFSGEGETQYF.

CDR3 loop: CSASRLKQGAGTDTQYF. DNA for the CDR3: TGCAGTGCTAGTCGCCTTAAACAGGGGGCGGGCACAGATACGCAGTATTTT. The chain combines TRBV20-1 with TRBJ2-3; TRBD1 agrees at 9 bases. The CDR3 sequence is 17 residues long. Germline V gene data show CDR1 as DFQATT and CDR2 as SNEGSKA (reference sequence). Trimming cost V 3 bases and J 1 base; bases outside gene matches: 11.

The CDR3 DNA is TGTGCCAGCGCGGACCCGACAGGGTACTATGGCTACACCTTC. Protein sequence: CASADPTGYYGYTF. V and J are TRBV7-2 and TRBJ1-2; 7 positions agree with TRBD1. This CDR3 has 14 amino acids. V gave up 8 bases and J gave up 3 bases; unmatched junction bases: 9. Germline assignment: CDR1 SGHTA and CDR2 FQGNSA.

The chain is built from TRBV7-2 and TRBJ1-3, with D unclear. CDR1 and CDR2 (germline): SGHTA, FQGNSA. This CDR3 comprises 14 residues. The ends were cut back, 3 bases at V and 2 bases at J, with 8 bases in the middle. CDR3 loop: CASSFSATGNTIYF. CDR3 nucleotide sequence: TGTGCCAGCAGCTTCTCAGCGACTGGAAACACCATATATTTT.

The rearrangement joins TRBV5-4 to TRBJ2-7; 8 positions match TRBD2. This CDR3 has 14 residues. Germline values: CDR1 SGHNT, CDR2 YYREEE (reference sequence). V was pared by 0 bases and J by 2 bases, with 1 base of the junction left unmatched. The chain's CDR3 is CASSLDSGAYEQYF. DNA for the CDR3: TGTGCCAGCAGCTTGGATAGCGGGGCCTACGAGCAGTACTTC.

J is TRBJ2-3 and V is TRBV29-1; no firm D call. The CDR3 is 12 amino acids. Between the trimmed V and J ends, which lost 5 bases and 2 bases, there was a span of 8 bases. CDR1 is SQVTM, CDR2 ANQGSEA, per germline. The CDR3 spells CSVPSATDTQYF. Here the CDR3 DNA reads TGCAGCGTTCCATCAGCCACAGATACGCAGTATTTT.

This chain joins TRBV18 and TRBJ2-7; D unclear. CDR3 length equals 12 residues. V dropped 2 bases and J dropped 6 bases, with 8 bases sitting between them. Looked up from germline, CDR1 is KGHSH and CDR2 is LQKENI. The CDR3 DNA sequence: TGTGCCAGCTCACCAGGGTTCGGCGAGCAGTACTTC. Translation gives CASSPGFGEQYF.

The V gene is TRBV7-9, the J gene TRBJ1-2, with D perhaps TRBD1 (5 bases). The germline V gene has CDR1 SEHNR and CDR2 FQNEAQ (reference sequence). CDR3 length: 16 residues. Deletions cut 5 bases from V and 0 bases from J, with 16 bases between. CDR3 DNA sequence: TGTGCCAGCAGCCTGGGACGGGCGTTAGCTAACTATGGCTACACCTTC. Translation gives CASSLGRALANYGYTF.

This rearrangement joins TRBV6-5 to TRBJ2-2; possible D gene TRBD1, 6 bases. This CDR3 contains 14 residues. V lost 9 bases and J 1 base, leaving 12 bases between the germline ends. The germline gives CDR1 MNHEY, CDR2 SVGAGI. In DNA, the CDR3 is TGTGCCAGTCAGGGGCTCGAGAACACCGGGGAGCTGTTTTTT. This translates into CASQGLENTGELFF.

The chain employs TRBV6-5 and TRBJ2-5; weak D call: TRBD1 (6 bases). The CDR3 has 15 residues. CDR1 is MNHEY and CDR2 is SVGAGI in the germline V gene. Trimming stripped 3 bases from V and 3 bases from J, with 14 bases between. CDR3 sequence: CASSYEATGKETQYF. The CDR3 DNA reads TGTGCCAGCAGTTATGAGGCTACAGGGAAAGAGACCCAGTACTTC.

This clone was recorded a few times. Here the CDR3 DNA reads TGCGCCAGCAGCTTGGTTCGGGCAGGCACTGAAGCTTTCTTT. It yields the protein CASSLVRAGTEAFF. V gene TRBV5-1 combines with J gene TRBJ1-1; unclear D gene. This CDR3 spans 14 amino acids. From germline, CDR1 is SGHRS and CDR2 YFSETQ. The ends were cut back, 0 bases at V and 4 bases at J, with 10 bases in the middle.

The DNA of the CDR3 is TGTGCCAGCAGTTACGGTAGTACAGAGACCCAGTACTTC. Translating it yields CASSYGSTETQYF. This rearrangement joins TRBV6-5 to TRBJ2-5; D ambiguous. CDR3 length: 13 residues. Trimming left V 2 bases short and J 4 bases short, with 8 bases between. CDR1 is MNHEY, CDR2 SVGAGI, per germline.

The chain is built from TRBV2 and TRBJ2-5; 8 positions agree with TRBD2. CDR3 length: 15 residues. Germline CDR1 SNHLY, CDR2 FYNNEI. Losses at the gene ends were 4 bases for V and 4 bases for J; bases not matched to a gene: 8. CDR3 sequence reads: CASSAREGPRETQYF. The CDR3 coding sequence is TGTGCCAGCAGTGCCCGGGAGGGGCCGAGAGAGACCCAGTACTTC.

This chain's CDR3 is CASSLEGKTYEQYF. The CDR3 DNA reads TGTGCCAGCAGCTTAGAGGGGAAAACCTACGAGCAGTACTTC. The V and J genes are TRBV5-8 and TRBJ2-7, with D perhaps matching TRBD1 or TRBD2 (5 bases each). Trimming stripped 2 bases from V and 2 bases from J, with 11 bases between. The CDR3 runs to 14 residues. CDR1 is SGHTS, CDR2 YDEGEE, per germline.

The rearrangement links TRBV4-1 to TRBJ2-3; the D gene is possibly TRBD1 (6 bases). V gave up 3 bases and J gave up 2 bases, with 15 bases separating them. Per germline, CDR1 MGHRA and CDR2 YSYEKL. The CDR3 is made up of 16 amino acids. DNA for the CDR3: TGCGCCAGCAGCCAGCTGACAGGAGCTCTCACAGATACGCAGTATTTT. Translation: CASSQLTGALTDTQYF.

This chain connects TRBV28 to TRBJ1-1, with 7 bases lining up with TRBD1. This CDR3 contains 15 residues. The V gene end was trimmed by 0 bases and the J gene end by 6 bases; junction bases not matched to a gene: 7. Germline V gives CDR1 MDHEN, CDR2 SYDVKM. DNA of the CDR3: TGTGCCAGCAGTTTATGGACAGGGCGGGGTTCTGAAGCTTTCTTT. The encoded protein is CASSLWTGRGSEAFF.

The rearrangement joins TRBV18 to TRBJ2-3; 14 positions match TRBD2. After removal of 6 bases from V and 7 bases from J, the junction contained 9 bases not matched to a gene. The CDR3 is made up of 16 amino acids. Germline V gene data show CDR1 as KGHSH and CDR2 as LQKENI. CDR3 sequence: CASSPRLAGGPNTQYF. For the CDR3, the DNA is TGTGCCAGCTCGCCGAGACTAGCGGGGGGGCCTAATACGCAGTATTTT.

V is TRBV2 and J is TRBJ1-3; D gene unclear. The V end was cut by 6 bases, the J end by 2 bases, with 11 bases between. Per germline, CDR1 SNHLY and CDR2 FYNNEI. CDR3 length equals 14 residues. For the CDR3, the DNA is TGTGCCAGCAGCTCAATATCGCCTGGAAACACCATATATTTT. This codes for CASSSISPGNTIYF.

V usage is TRBV27 and J usage is TRBJ2-3; TRBD2 aligns across 9 bases. Germline assignment: CDR1 MNHEY and CDR2 SMNVEV (reference sequence). Trimming took 2 bases from V and 3 from J; bases not matched to a gene: 15. This CDR3 is 19 amino acids long. DNA for the CDR3: TGTGCCAGCAGTTTACGATATGGGGGGGGGACTAGCCCGACAGATACGCAGTATTTT. Amino acids: CASSLRYGGGTSPTDTQYF.

V and J are TRBV7-2 and TRBJ2-7, with D perhaps given as TRBD1 or TRBD2 (7 bases each). This CDR3 has 14 amino acids. Deletions cut 5 bases from V and 3 bases from J, with 14 bases between. Germline V lookup: CDR1 SGHTA, CDR2 FQGNSA. Written as DNA, the CDR3 is TGTGCCAGCAGCCTCCAGGGGGGGGACTACGAGCAGTACTTC. Amino acids: CASSLQGGDYEQYF.

This clone was found a few times. J is TRBJ1-5 and V is TRBV19; 7 bases line up with TRBD1. V lost 9 bases and J lost 2; bases outside the gene matches: 7. This CDR3 comprises 14 residues. Germline V gene sequence: CDR1 LNHDA, CDR2 SQIVND (reference sequence). In DNA form, the CDR3 reads TGTGCCAGCGTAAACAGGGGTGGCAATCAGCCCCAGCATTTT. Translation: CASVNRGGNQPQHF.